Reported below is one T cell receptor (beta chain). Its antigen is unknown. The data stem from a study of shared clonotypes between healthy human individuals. Authors' analysis steps: Filtering differed, since immunoSEQ gave only junction sequences and no quality scores. Using immunoSEQ multiplex PCR, the repertoire was profiled, and TCRdb retains in-frame clones only, with some absent. Clonal size and the V and J genes are those of that table, whereas D and trimming came from the DNA. In the table there are about 2.5 million clones, around 92% of which are singletons. Each of the donors was a healthy adult who was HIV-negative and had not had a recent acute infection or vaccination. The study's findings and limits: Relative to clonotypes present in all four donors, those not shared had lower generation probabilities. In general, naive subsets displayed greater estimated richness than memory subsets did.

This TCR derives from a man aged 18-30 years in good health. Some clones in this sample may be carry-over from other donors' samples. Material: naive CD4+ T cells from PBMCs. Subset described: CD45RA+ positively selected.

The CDR3 loop reads CASTRGTYNEQFF. CDR3 coding DNA: TGTGCCAGCACCAGGGGCACATACAATGAGCAGTTCTTC. The chain uses TRBV7-8 and TRBJ2-1, with D possibly matching TRBD1 (6 bases). The ends were cut back, 7 bases at V and 4 bases at J, with 11 bases in the middle. There are 13 residues in the CDR3. Per the germline V gene, CDR1 is SGHVS and CDR2 is FQNEAQ.